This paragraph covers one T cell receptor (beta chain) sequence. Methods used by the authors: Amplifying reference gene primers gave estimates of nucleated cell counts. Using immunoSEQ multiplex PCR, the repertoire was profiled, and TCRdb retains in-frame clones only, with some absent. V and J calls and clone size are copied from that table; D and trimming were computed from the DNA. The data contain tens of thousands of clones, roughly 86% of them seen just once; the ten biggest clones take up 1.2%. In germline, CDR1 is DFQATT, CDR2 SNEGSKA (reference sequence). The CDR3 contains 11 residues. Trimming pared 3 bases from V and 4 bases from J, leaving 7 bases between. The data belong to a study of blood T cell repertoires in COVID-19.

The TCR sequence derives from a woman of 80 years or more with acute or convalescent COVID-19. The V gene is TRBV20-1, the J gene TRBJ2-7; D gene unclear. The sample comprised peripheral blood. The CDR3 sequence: CSASSRYEQYF. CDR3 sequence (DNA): TGCAGTGCTAGTTCTAGGTACGAGCAGTACTTC.